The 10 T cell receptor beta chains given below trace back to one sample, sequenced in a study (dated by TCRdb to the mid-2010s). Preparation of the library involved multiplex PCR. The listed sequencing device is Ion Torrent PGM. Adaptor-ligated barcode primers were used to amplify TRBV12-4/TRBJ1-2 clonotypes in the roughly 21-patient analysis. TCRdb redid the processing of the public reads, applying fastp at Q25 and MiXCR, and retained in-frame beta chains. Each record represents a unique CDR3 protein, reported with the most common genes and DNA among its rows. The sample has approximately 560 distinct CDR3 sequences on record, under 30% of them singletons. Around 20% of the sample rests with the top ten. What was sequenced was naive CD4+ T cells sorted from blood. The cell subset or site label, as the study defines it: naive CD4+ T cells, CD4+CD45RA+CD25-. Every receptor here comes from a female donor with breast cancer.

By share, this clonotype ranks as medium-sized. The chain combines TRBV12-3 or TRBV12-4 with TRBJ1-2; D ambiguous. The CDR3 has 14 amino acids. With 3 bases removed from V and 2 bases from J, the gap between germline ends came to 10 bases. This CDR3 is CASSFGGVNYGYTF. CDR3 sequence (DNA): TGTGCCAGCAGTTTTGGTGGGGTGAACTATGGCTACACCTTC.

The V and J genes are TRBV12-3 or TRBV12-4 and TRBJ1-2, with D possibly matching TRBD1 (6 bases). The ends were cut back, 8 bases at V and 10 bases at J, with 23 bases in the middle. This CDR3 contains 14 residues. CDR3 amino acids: CASSTLGGQRPYTF. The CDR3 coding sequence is TGTGCCAGCTCGACCTTGGGTGGACAGAGACCCTACACCTTC.

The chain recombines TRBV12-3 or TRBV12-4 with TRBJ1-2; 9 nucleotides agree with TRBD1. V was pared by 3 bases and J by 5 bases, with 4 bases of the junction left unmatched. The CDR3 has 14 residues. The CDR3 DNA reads TGTGCCAGCAGTTTGGGACAGGGAATTTATGGCTACACCTTC. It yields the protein CASSLGQGIYGYTF.

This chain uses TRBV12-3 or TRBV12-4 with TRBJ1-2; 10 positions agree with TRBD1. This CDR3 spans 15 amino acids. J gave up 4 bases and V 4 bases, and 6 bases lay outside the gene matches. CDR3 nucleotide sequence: TGTGCCAGCAGTTCGCCCGGGACAGGGGCCTATGGCTACACCTTC. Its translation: CASSSPGTGAYGYTF.

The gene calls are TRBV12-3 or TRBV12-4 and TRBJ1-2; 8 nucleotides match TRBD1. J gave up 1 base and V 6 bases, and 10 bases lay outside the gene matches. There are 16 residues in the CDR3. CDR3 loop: CASRLHRDRFNYGYTF. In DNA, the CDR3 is TGTGCCAGCAGGCTACACCGGGACAGGTTTAACTATGGCTACACCTTC.

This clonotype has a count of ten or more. The CDR3 DNA follows: TGTGCCAGCAGTTCGTATTCCGGGACAGGGGCCTATGGCTACACCTTC. This gives the protein CASSSYSGTGAYGYTF. This chain connects TRBV12-3 or TRBV12-4 to TRBJ1-2; TRBD1 aligns across 10 bases. Trimming at V came to 4 bases and at J to 4 bases, leaving 9 bases not matched to a gene. The CDR3 consists of 16 residues.

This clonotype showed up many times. This CDR3 reads CASSSPGQGRIYGYTF. In nucleotides, the CDR3 is TGTGCCAGCAGTTCGCCGGGACAGGGGCGGATCTATGGCTACACCTTC. The J gene is TRBJ1-2, the V gene TRBV12-3 or TRBV12-4; 10 positions match TRBD1. V lost 4 bases, J lost 4 bases, and 9 bases stayed unmatched. This CDR3 region has 16 residues.

The CDR3 loop is CASSSPGQGQAWRYTF. CDR3 nucleotides: TGTGCCAGCAGTTCGCCGGGACAGGGACAGGCCTGGCGCTACACCTTC. The chain carries TRBV12-3 or TRBV12-4 and TRBJ1-2; TRBD1 aligns across 9 bases. The CDR3 spans 16 residues. V gave up 4 bases and J gave up 9 bases; unmatched junction bases: 15.

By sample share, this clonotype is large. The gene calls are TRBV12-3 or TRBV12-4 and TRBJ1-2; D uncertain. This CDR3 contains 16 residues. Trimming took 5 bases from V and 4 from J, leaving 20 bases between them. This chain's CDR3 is CASSTPGKLSGYGYTF. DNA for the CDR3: TGTGCCAGCAGTACCCCAGGCAAACTAAGCGGCTATGGCTACACCTTC.

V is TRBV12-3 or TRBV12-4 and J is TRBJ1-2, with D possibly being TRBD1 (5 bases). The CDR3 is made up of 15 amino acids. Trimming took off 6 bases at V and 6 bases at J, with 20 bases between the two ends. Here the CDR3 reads CASRLHRDAGDGYTF. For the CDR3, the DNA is TGTGCCAGCAGGCTACACCGGGACGCAGGTGATGGCTACACCTTC.